This entry describes one T cell receptor beta chain. The antigen remains unidentified. TCRdb reprocessed the RT-PCR reads via MiXCR and lists one record per CDR3 protein. The data hold about 300,000 distinct CDR3 sequences, with 21% observed a single time. The data were taken from a study of response to subunit inactivated influenza vaccine. Whole-study results and caveats: Every seasonal influenza vaccination brings in few new T cells, the authors suggested.

Germline values: CDR1 SGDLS, CDR2 YYNGEE. This CDR3 has 13 residues. With 0 bases removed from V and 3 bases from J, the gap between germline ends came to 6 bases. The receptor was isolated from a man aged 50 to 69 who received an inactivated influenza vaccine. The sequencing used PBMCs from blood, collected approximately 20 months after vaccination. The chain is built from TRBV9 and TRBJ2-5; no firm D call. CDR3 in DNA: TGTGCCAGCAGCGTAGCCCTAAAAGAGACCCAGTACTTC. It codes for CASSVALKETQYF.